This note documents a single T cell receptor (beta chain) sequence. What was amplified from RNA transcripts were TCR beta CDR3 regions. HTBI primers were the set used in a first-round RT-PCR of the TCR CDR3. TCRdb called the multiplex PCR reads again in MiXCR, with one record for every CDR3 protein. The data contain a few hundred thousand distinct CDR3 sequences, about 17% of them singletons. This entry is derived from a study of T cells in Graves' hyperthyroidism and ophthalmopathy. About the study: Initial diagnosis, before any treatment, was when peripheral blood was collected.

Germline V gene data show CDR1 as LGHNA and CDR2 as YSLEER. The length of the CDR3 is 14 residues. V dropped 0 bases and J dropped 11 bases, with 16 bases sitting between them. Sequencing was carried out using blood. This receptor was taken from a middle-aged man with Graves' hyperthyroidism. The V call is TRBV4-3, the J call TRBJ1-1; tentatively, D is TRBD1 (5 bases). CDR3: CASSQDWGSRGAFF. In nucleotides, the CDR3 is TGCGCCAGCAGCCAAGATTGGGGGTCCAGAGGGGCTTTCTTT.